This T cell receptor (beta chain) was sequenced in a study of T cell repertoires in cytomegalovirus infection. About the research overall: The authors relied on CMV epitopes, both recently identified HLA-C-restricted and well-studied HLA-B-restricted. Public TCR beta signature analysis indicated the presence of both CMV infection and matching HLA type.

MiXCR, run by TCRdb on the reads, gives a single entry per CDR3 protein. The table lists under 95,000 distinct CDR3 sequences, roughly 44% of them singletons. For this clonotype: Its specificity is not known.

CDR3 length equals 14 residues. With 4 bases clipped from V and 6 bases from J, the junction kept 5 bases outside the gene matches. Germline V gene data show CDR1 as SGHVS and CDR2 as FNYEAQ. Study results and limitations: Based on cumulative public TCR beta family frequency, carriers of CMV plus the relevant HLA were identified. Clonotype analysis showed dominance of the ex vivo response by HLA-C-restricted CMV-specific TCR beta clonotypes.

The chain links TRBV7-6 to TRBJ1-1; 10 bases fit TRBD1. This specimen consisted of CD8+ T cells from cultured PBMCs, obtained from culture after CMV antigen stimulation. The receptor was isolated from a human donor in good health (CMV status not recorded). Some clones in this sample may be carry-over from other donors' samples. The DNA for the CDR3 is TGTGCCAGCAGCTCGGGACAGGGGCGTTCTGAAGCTTTCTTT. It codes for CASSSGQGRSEAFF.